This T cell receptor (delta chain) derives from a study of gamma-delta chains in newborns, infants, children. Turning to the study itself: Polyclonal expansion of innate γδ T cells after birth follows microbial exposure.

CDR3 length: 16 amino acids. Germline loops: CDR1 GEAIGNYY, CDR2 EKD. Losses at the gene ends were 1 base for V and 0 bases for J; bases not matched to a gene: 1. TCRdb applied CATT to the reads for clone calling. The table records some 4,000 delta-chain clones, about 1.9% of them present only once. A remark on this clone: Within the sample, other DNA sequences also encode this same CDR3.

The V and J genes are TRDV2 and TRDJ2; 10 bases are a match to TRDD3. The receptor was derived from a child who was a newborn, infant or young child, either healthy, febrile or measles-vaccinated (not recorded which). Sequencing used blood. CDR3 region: CACDTLGDTLTAQLFF. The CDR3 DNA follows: TGTGCCTGTGACACGCTGGGGGATACTTTGACAGCACAACTCTTCTTT.